This TCR beta chain was profiled in a study of human T cells and chemical hapten exposure. Study-wide context: Slight volume differences across pooled libraries mainly accounted for varying per-sample TCR yields.

Study conclusions and caveats: TCRs whose frequency exceeded 1 in 1000 remained the same following DPC sensitization.

The CDR3 runs to 15 residues. Trimming took off 7 bases at V and 1 base at J, with 13 bases between the two ends. The study's library attached unique molecular identifiers to single cDNA molecules. How the authors handled the data: Samples held a median of roughly 100,000 TCRs, range about 23,224–750,000. TCRdb re-analysed the 5' RACE reads in MiXCR, keeping a single row per CDR3 protein. For this entry, the V and J calls and clone size follow TCRdb and not the study's own pipeline. The sample contains 75,000 or so distinct CDR3 sequences, around a sixth of which appear only once. Unseparated into fractions, whole blood served as the source from which total RNA was extracted. Comments on this clonotype: As yet, its antigen is unknown.

This chain joins TRBV12-3 or TRBV12-4 and TRBJ2-2; perhaps TRBD2 as D (6 bases). The receptor's source is a female donor in good health. CDR3 nucleotide sequence: TGTGCCAGCACAAGACGGGGGAGGAACACCGGGGAGCTGTTTTTT. This codes for CASTRRGRNTGELFF.